The clone carrying this T cell receptor beta chain was seen only a few times. The entry originates in a study of identical twins. Trimming cost V 6 bases and J 5 bases, with 16 bases left between them. The CDR3 sequence is 14 residues long. TCRdb used MiXCR to reprocess the 5' RACE reads, holding one entry per CDR3 protein. This table has 430,000 or so distinct CDR3 sequences, around 24% appearing once. This same sample was also part of a study on T cells expressing NK-cell markers.

The sequencing sample was made of CD4+ T cells sorted from blood. This chain links TRBV12-3 or TRBV12-4 with TRBJ2-5; TRBD1 or TRBD2 may be the D gene (6 bases each). The receptor's source is a woman aged 18-35 years in good health. The DNA of the CDR3 is TGTGCCAGCAGCGTCTGGGGGGCTAGGGAGACCCAGTACTTC. This translates into CASSVWGARETQYF.